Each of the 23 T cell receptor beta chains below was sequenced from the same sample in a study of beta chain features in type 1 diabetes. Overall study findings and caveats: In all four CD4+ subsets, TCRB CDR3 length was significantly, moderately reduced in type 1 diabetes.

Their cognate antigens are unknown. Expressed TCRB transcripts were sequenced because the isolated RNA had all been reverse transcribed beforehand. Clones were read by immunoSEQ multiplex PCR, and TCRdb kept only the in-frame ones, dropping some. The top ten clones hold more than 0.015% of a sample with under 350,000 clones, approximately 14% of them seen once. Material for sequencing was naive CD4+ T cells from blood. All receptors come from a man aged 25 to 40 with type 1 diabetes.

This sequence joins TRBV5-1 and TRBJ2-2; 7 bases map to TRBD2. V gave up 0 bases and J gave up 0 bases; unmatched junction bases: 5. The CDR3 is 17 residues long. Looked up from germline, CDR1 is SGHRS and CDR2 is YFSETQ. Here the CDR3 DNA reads TGCGCCAGCAGCTTGGACCCGGGAGGAGCGAACACCGGGGAGCTGTTTTTT. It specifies CASSLDPGGANTGELFF.

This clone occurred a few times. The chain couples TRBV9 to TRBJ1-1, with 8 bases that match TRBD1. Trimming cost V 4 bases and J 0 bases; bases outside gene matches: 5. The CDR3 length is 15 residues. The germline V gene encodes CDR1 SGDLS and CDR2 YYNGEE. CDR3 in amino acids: CASSPRTGLNTEAFF. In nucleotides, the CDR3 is TGTGCCAGCAGCCCCCGGACAGGGTTGAACACTGAAGCTTTCTTT.

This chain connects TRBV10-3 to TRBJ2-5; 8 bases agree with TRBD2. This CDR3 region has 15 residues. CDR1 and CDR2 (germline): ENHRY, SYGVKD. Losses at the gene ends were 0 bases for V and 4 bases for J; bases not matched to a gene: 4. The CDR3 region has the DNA TGTGCCATCAGTGAGTCGCGGGAGGTTGGAGAGACCCAGTACTTC. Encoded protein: CAISESREVGETQYF.

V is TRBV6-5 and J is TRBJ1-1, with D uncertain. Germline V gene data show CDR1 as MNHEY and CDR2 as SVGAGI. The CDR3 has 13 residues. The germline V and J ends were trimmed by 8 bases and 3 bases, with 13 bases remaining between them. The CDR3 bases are TGTGCCAGCCGGGAGACCTGGGACACTGAAGCTTTCTTT. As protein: CASRETWDTEAFF.

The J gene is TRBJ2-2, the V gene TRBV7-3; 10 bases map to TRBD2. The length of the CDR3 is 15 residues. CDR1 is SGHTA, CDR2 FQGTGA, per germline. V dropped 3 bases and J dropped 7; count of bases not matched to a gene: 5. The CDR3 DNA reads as TGTGCCAGCAGCTTGAGCGGGAGGGCAAACGGGGAGCTGTTTTTT. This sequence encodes CASSLSGRANGELFF.

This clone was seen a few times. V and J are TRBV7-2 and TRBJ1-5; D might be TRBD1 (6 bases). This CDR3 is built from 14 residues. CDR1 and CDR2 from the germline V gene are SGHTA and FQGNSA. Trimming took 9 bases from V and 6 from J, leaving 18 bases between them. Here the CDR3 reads CASSNREGGQPQHF. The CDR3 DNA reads TGTGCCAGTTCAAACAGGGAGGGGGGTCAGCCCCAGCATTTT.

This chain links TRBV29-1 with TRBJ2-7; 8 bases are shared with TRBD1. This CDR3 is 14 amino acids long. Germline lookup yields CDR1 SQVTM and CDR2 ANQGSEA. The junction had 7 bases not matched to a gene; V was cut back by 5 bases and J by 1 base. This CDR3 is CSVLRQGASYEQYF. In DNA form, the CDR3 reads TGCAGCGTTTTACGTCAGGGGGCTTCCTACGAGCAGTACTTC.

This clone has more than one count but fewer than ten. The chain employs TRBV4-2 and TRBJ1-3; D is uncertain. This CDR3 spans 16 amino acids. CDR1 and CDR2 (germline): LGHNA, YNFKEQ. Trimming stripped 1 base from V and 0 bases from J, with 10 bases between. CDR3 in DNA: TGTGCCAGCAGCCAAGCATCCGTAGTCTCTGGAAACACCATATATTTT. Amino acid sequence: CASSQASVVSGNTIYF.

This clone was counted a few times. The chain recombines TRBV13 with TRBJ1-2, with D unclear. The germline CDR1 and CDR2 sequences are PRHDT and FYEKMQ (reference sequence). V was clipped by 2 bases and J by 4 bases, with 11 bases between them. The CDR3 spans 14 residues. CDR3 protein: CASSLRGNRYGYTF. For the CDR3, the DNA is TGTGCCAGCAGCTTACGGGGAAATCGCTATGGCTACACCTTC.

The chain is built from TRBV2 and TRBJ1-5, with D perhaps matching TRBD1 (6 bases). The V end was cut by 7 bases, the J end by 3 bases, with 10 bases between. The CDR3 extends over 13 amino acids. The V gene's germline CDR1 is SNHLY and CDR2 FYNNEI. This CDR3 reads CASNGQHNQPQHF. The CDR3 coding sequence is TGTGCCAGCAATGGACAGCACAATCAGCCCCAGCATTTT.

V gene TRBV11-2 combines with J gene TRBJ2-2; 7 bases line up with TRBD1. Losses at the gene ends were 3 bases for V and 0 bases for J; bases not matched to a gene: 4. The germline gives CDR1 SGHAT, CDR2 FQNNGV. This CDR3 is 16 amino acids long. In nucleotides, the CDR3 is TGTGCCAGCAGCTTCCTCACAGGGGCGAACACCGGGGAGCTGTTTTTT. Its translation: CASSFLTGANTGELFF.

CDR3: CASWTGGSYNEQFF. CDR3 bases: TGTGCCAGCTGGACAGGGGGGTCCTACAATGAGCAGTTCTTC. The V call is TRBV28, the J call TRBJ2-1, with 10 bases matching TRBD1. The CDR3 consists of 14 residues. The germline V gene has CDR1 MDHEN and CDR2 SYDVKM. Losses at the gene ends were 8 bases for V and 1 base for J; bases not matched to a gene: 2.

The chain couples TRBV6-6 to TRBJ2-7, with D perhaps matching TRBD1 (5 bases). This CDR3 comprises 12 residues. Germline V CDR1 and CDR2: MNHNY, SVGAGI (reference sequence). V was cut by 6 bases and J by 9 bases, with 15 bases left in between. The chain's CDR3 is CASSPDLQGQYF. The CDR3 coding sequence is TGTGCCAGCAGCCCCGACCTCCAGGGGCAGTACTTC.

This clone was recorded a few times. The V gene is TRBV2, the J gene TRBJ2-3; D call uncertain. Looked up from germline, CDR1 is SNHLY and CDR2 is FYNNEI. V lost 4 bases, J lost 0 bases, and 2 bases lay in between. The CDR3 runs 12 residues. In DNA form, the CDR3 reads TGTGCCAGCAGTGCTAGCACAGATACGCAGTATTTT. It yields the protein CASSASTDTQYF.

Here the CDR3 reads CASSPLAGVGETQYF. The CDR3 DNA is TGCGCCAGCAGCCCTCTAGCGGGAGTAGGAGAGACCCAGTACTTC. This sequence joins TRBV5-1 and TRBJ2-5, with TRBD2 identical over 10 bases. This CDR3 has 15 residues. V trimming: 4 bases; J trimming: 4 bases; junction bases outside the gene matches: 7. CDR1 is SGHRS, CDR2 YFSETQ, per germline. The full variable domain, with the rest looked up from reference TRBV5-1 and TRBJ2-5, is KAGVTQTPRYLIKTRGQQVTLSCSPISGHRSVSWYQQTPGQGLQFLFEYFSETQRNKGNFPGRFSGRQFSNSRSEMNVSTLELGDSALYLCASSPLAGVGETQYFGPGTRLLVL.

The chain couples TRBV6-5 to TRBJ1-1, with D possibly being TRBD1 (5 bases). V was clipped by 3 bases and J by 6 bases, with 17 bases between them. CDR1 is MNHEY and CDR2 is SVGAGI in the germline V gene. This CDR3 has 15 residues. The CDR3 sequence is CASSYSLQGFAEAFF. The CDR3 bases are TGTGCCAGCAGTTATTCACTTCAGGGCTTCGCTGAAGCTTTCTTT.

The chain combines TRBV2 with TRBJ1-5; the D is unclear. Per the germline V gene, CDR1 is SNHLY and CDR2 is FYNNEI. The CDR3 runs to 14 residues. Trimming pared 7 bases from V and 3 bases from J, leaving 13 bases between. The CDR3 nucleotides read TGTGCCAGCATGTGGCATACCAACAATCAGCCCCAGCATTTT. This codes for CASMWHTNNQPQHF. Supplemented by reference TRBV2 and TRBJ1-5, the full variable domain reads EPEVTQTPSHQVTQMGQEVILRCVPISNHLYFYWYRQILGQKVEFLVSFYNNEISEKSEIFDDQFSVERPDGSNFTLKIRSTKLEDSAMYFCASMWHTNNQPQHFGDGTRLSIL.

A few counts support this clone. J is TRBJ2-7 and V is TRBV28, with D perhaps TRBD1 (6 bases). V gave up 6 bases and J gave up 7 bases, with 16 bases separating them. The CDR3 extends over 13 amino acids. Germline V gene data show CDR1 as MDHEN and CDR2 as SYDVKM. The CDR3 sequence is CASRTQGIGEQYF. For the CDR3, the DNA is TGTGCCAGCAGGACTCAGGGGATCGGGGAGCAGTACTTC. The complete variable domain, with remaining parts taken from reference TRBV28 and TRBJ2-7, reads DVKVTQSSRYLVKRTGEKVFLECVQDMDHENMFWYRQDPGLGLRLIYFSYDVKMKEKGDIPEGYSVSREKKERFSLILESASTNQTSMYLCASRTQGIGEQYFGPGTRLTVT.

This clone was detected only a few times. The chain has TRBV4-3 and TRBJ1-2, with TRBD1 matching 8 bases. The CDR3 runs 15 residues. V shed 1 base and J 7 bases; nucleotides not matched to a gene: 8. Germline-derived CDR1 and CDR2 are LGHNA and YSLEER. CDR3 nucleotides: TGCGCCAGCAGCCAAGGGTGGCAGGGGGCTAGTGGCTACACCTTC. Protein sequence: CASSQGWQGASGYTF.

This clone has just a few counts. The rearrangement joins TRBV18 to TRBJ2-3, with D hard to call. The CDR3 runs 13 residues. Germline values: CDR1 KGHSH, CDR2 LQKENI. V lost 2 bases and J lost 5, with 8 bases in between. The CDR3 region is CASSPGAGDTQYF. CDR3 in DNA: TGTGCCAGCTCACCAGGAGCCGGAGATACGCAGTATTTT.

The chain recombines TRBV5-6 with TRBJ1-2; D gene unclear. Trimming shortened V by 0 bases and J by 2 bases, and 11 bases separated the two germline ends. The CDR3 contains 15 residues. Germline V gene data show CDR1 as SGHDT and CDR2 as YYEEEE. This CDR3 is CASSLVQAFNYGYTF. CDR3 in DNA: TGTGCCAGCAGCTTGGTCCAGGCGTTCAACTATGGCTACACCTTC.

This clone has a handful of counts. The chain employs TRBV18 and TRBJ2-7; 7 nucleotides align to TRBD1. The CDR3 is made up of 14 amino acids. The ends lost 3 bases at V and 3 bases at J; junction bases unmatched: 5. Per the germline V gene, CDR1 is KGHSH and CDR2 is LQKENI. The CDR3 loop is CASSPGQEIYEQYF. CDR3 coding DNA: TGTGCCAGCTCACCCGGACAGGAAATCTACGAGCAGTACTTC.

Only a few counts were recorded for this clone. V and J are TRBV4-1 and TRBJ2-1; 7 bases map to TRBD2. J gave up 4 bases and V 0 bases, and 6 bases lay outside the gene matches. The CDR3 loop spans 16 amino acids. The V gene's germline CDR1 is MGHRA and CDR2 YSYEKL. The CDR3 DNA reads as TGCGCCAGCAGCCAAGATCTGGTAGCGGGTTACAATGAGCAGTTCTTC. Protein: CASSQDLVAGYNEQFF.